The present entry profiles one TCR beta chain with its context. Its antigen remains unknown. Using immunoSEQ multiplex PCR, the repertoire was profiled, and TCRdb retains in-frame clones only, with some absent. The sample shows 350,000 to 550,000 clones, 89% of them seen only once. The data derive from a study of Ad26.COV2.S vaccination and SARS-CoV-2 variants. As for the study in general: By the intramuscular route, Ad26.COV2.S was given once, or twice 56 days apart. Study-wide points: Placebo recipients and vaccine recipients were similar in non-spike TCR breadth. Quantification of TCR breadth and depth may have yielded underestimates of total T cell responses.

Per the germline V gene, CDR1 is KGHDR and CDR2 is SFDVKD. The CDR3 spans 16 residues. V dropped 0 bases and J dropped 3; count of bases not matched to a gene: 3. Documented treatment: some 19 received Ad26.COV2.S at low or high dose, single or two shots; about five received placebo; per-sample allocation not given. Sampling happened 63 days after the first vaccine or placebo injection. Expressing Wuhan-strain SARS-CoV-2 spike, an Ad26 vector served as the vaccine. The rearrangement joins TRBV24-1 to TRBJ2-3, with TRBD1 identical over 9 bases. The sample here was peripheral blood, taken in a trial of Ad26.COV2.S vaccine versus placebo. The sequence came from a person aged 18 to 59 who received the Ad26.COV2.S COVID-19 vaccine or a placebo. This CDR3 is CATSDLNRGRTDTQYF. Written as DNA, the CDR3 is TGTGCCACCAGTGATTTGAACAGGGGGCGAACAGATACGCAGTATTTT.